This TCR beta chain is from a study of blood T cell repertoires in COVID-19. V lost 3 bases and J lost 1, with 7 bases in between. This CDR3 spans 13 amino acids. Libraries were prepared by immunoSEQ multiplex PCR; TCRdb keeps only in-frame clonotypes and omits some of them. Of roughly 250,000 clones in the sample, approximately 88% were seen once. Participants' reported clinical history set cohort assignment. The sequence was obtained from a woman aged 40 to 50 with acute COVID-19. Sequencing input: PBMCs or T cells enriched from blood (not recorded which). This chain connects TRBV12-3 or TRBV12-4 to TRBJ2-7, with D possibly TRBD2 on 6 matching bases. This CDR3 is CASSFAGSYEQYF. The CDR3 nucleotides read TGTGCCAGCAGTTTCGCGGGATCCTACGAGCAGTACTTC.